The T cell receptor beta chain described here comes from a study of radiation and T cells in renal cell carcinoma. Time point given: blood 2 weeks post-SBRT. Treatment indicated: 15 Gy SBRT to primary tumor, nephrectomy 4 weeks later. After SBRT, blood was collected at 2 and 4 weeks, plus baseline. The tumor was a clear cell renal cell carcinoma. Study-level results: Baseline intratumoral clonotype presence is unknown without pretreatment biopsies. From baseline, blood top tumor clonotypes peaked at 2 weeks post-radiation.

The CDR3 is 15 residues long. The germline V gene encodes CDR1 SNHLY and CDR2 FYNNEI. V gave up 3 bases and J gave up 4 bases, with 10 bases separating them. This clone was seen a handful of times. What it binds is unknown. Repertoires were generated with immunoSEQ multiplex PCR, while TCRdb's copy carries only in-frame clones and drops some. The sample holds roughly 130,000 clones, roughly four fifths seen once. This clonotype was obtained from a woman aged 55-70 years with renal cell carcinoma. The chain recombines TRBV2 with TRBJ2-6, with D hard to call. The sample in question was blood, obtained from a patient whose treatment included radiotherapy and nephrectomy. This chain's CDR3 is CASSEGVRGANVLTF. The CDR3 bases are TGTGCCAGCAGTGAGGGTGTGAGAGGGGCCAACGTCCTGACTTTC.